The text below deals with one T cell receptor beta chain. It lacks a known antigen. No per-base quality is available; no much larger clone lies one base away. The sample originates from a study of CD8 T cells in ankylosing spondylitis (dated by TCRdb to the late 2010s). Broadly, across the study: The study set out to find disease-linked TCR variants by profiling T cell receptor beta repertoires in ankylosing spondylitis patients and healthy donors. The full study cohort comprised 25 ankylosing spondylitis patients and 110 or so healthy donors. Peripheral blood samples were taken, and synovial fluid was additionally collected from ankylosing spondylitis patients. Paper-wide results and their limitations: Some of the motif variants had been reported before in the synovial fluid and blood of reactive arthritis patients, a finding that suggests common disease-initiation mechanisms. A CD8+ phenotype was shown by the disease-linked clones, which were found at relatively low frequencies in peripheral blood. The disease-linked clones were reported as significantly enriched in matched synovial fluid samples from ankylosing spondylitis patients. Blood from ankylosing spondylitis patients appeared to be characterized by a TCR beta motif made up of eight highly homologous amino acid variants.

TCRdb shows the sequencer as Illumina HiSeq 2500. TCR beta libraries were prepared by quantitative 5'-RACE with molecular barcodes. The paper's processing steps were these. A new computational method based on a probabilistic model of VDJ rearrangement was used to identify disease-linked TCR variants. The raw public data were reprocessed by TCRdb itself: fastp quality trimming at Q25, MiXCR clonotype calling, in-frame beta chains only. Each entry is one CDR3 protein sequence, shown with its most common DNA and genes. TCRdb's processing, not the study's, gives the V and J calls here. Counted in this sample were 50,000 to 70,000 distinct CDR3 sequences; around 6.4% of them appeared once. The biggest ten clones account for roughly 4.8% of the sample. V is pared back by 5 bases and J by 0 bases, with 18 bases lying between the germline termini. The CDR3 goes from the cysteine to the phenylalanine over 17 residues. Solely the CDR3 DNA is kept, with 51 bases framed from the first base. The germline V gene specifies SGHVS as CDR1 and FQNEAQ as CDR2.

Synovial fluid samples and blood samples obtained from the same ankylosing spondylitis patients were matched. The specimen was synovial fluid, either unsorted or a sorted T cell fraction (not recorded which). The sequence links TRBV7-8 to TRBJ2-3; 5 matching bases give a weak D call of TRBD2. This receptor was identified in a male donor with ankylosing spondylitis. The nucleotides are TGTGCCAGCAGCCCAGCTCCCAGGACGGGGAGCACAGATACGCAGTATTTT. This is translated as CASSPAPRTGSTDTQYF.